The next 25 T cell receptor beta chains were all read from a single sample in a study of CD8 T cells in ankylosing spondylitis. TCRdb reprocessed the 5' RACE reads via MiXCR and lists one record per CDR3 protein. Among around 230,000 distinct CDR3 sequences, 7.5% to 9% were seen once, and the ten largest hold approximately 6.3%. The sequenced sample consisted of blood, either unsorted or a sorted T cell fraction (not recorded which). Source of these receptors: a male donor with ankylosing spondylitis or in good health (not recorded which).

This clonotype was observed a few times. J is TRBJ2-1 and V is TRBV9; possible D gene TRBD2, 6 bases. The V gene lost 6 bases and the J gene lost 4 bases, with 14 bases spanning the gap. This CDR3 is built from 14 residues. Looked up from germline, CDR1 is SGDLS and CDR2 is YYNGEE. The CDR3 coding sequence is TGTGCCAGCAAGGAGGGAGACGGTTACAATGAGCAGTTCTTC. As protein: CASKEGDGYNEQFF.

The table lists this clonotype with many counts. The rearrangement joins TRBV5-1 to TRBJ1-2; TRBD1 agrees at 8 bases. V lost 4 bases and J lost 4; bases outside the gene matches: 9. Germline lookup yields CDR1 SGHRS and CDR2 YFSETQ. The CDR3 runs to 15 residues. CDR3 sequence: CASSPGQGFGYGYTF. CDR3 sequence (DNA): TGCGCCAGCAGCCCCGGACAGGGTTTCGGCTATGGCTACACCTTC.

This clonotype was observed at least ten times. V is TRBV20-1 and J is TRBJ2-3; 7 bases are a match to TRBD2. The CDR3 loop spans 17 amino acids. Trimming cost V 2 bases and J 3 bases; bases outside gene matches: 14. Germline V gene sequence: CDR1 DFQATT, CDR2 SNEGSKA (reference sequence). The CDR3 DNA follows: TGCAGTGCTAGACCTAGGGTCTGGCGGGAGAGGACAGATACGCAGTATTTT. It is translated as CSARPRVWRERTDTQYF.

The sample holds many counts of this clonotype. V and J are TRBV7-3 and TRBJ1-1, with TRBD1 identical over 7 bases. Losses at the gene ends were 5 bases for V and 1 base for J; bases not matched to a gene: 10. This CDR3 has 16 amino acids. CDR1 is SGHTA and CDR2 is FQGTGA in the germline V gene. CDR3 bases: TGTGCCAGCAGCGTTCAGGGGGAAGCAGGGAACACTGAAGCTTTCTTT. Translated, it gives CASSVQGEAGNTEAFF.

This rearrangement joins TRBV4-3 to TRBJ2-1; a possible D gene is TRBD2 (6 bases). CDR1 and CDR2 (germline): LGHNA, YSLEER. The CDR3 has 15 amino acids. V was cut by 0 bases and J by 6 bases, with 12 bases left in between. CDR3: CASSQDSLAFNEQFF. The CDR3 DNA follows: TGCGCCAGCAGCCAAGATAGCCTAGCGTTCAATGAGCAGTTCTTC.

This clonotype has just a few counts. The V gene is TRBV30, the J gene TRBJ1-1, with 11 bases identical to TRBD1. Germline V gene lookup returns CDR1 GTSNPN and CDR2 SVGIG (reference sequence). There are 13 residues in the CDR3. The V and J ends lost 1 base and 7 bases, in that order; junction bases with no gene match: 2. The CDR3 nucleotides read TGTGCCTGGAGTGAGGGACAGGGGGGTGAAGCTTTCTTT. It translates to CAWSEGQGGEAFF. The whole variable domain, remainder taken from reference TRBV30 and TRBJ1-1, is SQTIHQWPATLVQPVGSPLSLECTVEGTSNPNLYWYRQAAGRGLQLLFYSVGIGQISSEVPQNLSASRPQDRQFILSSKKLLLSDSGFYLCAWSEGQGGEAFFGQGTRLTVV.

In this sample, this clonotype turned up many times. The chain couples TRBV7-9 to TRBJ1-1, with 9 bases identical to TRBD1. Trimming took 7 bases from V and 7 from J; bases not matched to a gene: 10. This CDR3 spans 14 amino acids. Germline V CDR1 and CDR2: SEHNR, FQNEAQ (reference sequence). The CDR3 nucleotides are TGTGCCAGCAACGAACAGGGGGCAATGGATGAAGCTTTCTTT. This gives the protein CASNEQGAMDEAFF.

The gene calls are TRBV27 and TRBJ2-1; 8 bases are a match to TRBD2. The CDR3 is made up of 15 amino acids. V trimming: 7 bases; J trimming: 0 bases; junction bases outside the gene matches: 5. Germline CDR1 is MNHEY and CDR2 is SMNVEV (reference sequence). The CDR3 DNA follows: TGTGCCAGCACCCAACTAGCGGACTCCTACAATGAGCAGTTCTTC. Translation: CASTQLADSYNEQFF.

This clonotype was observed a few times. CDR3 protein: CATTGQPYEQYF. The DNA for the CDR3 is TGTGCCACGACGGGACAACCCTACGAGCAGTACTTC. The genes are TRBV10-3 and TRBJ2-7, with a possible D match to TRBD1 (6 bases). CDR3 length: 12 amino acids. Looked up from germline, CDR1 is ENHRY and CDR2 is SYGVKD. Trimming shortened V by 10 bases and J by 2 bases, and 12 bases separated the two germline ends.

This clonotype showed up many times. The V and J genes are TRBV12-3 or TRBV12-4 and TRBJ2-1; no clear D gene. The CDR3 is 15 residues long. V lost 6 bases to trimming and J lost 8 bases, with 20 bases between them. CDR3 nucleotides: TGTGCCAGCAGCCCAACTCCGCCGGGCCCTCATGAGCAGTTCTTC. Protein: CASSPTPPGPHEQFF.

This clonotype has a count of ten or more. CDR3 nucleotide sequence: TGTGCCAGCAGCGTAGATCCTGGTGGGGGGGTGGCGAACACTGAAGCTTTCTTT. Translating gives CASSVDPGGGVANTEAFF. The chain couples TRBV9 to TRBJ1-1, with D maybe TRBD1 (5 bases). Germline loops: CDR1 SGDLS, CDR2 YYNGEE. The CDR3 covers 18 residues. Trimming shortened V by 0 bases and J by 1 base, and 19 bases separated the two germline ends.

The table lists this clonotype with many counts. This chain joins TRBV11-2 and TRBJ2-1, with 9 nucleotides matching TRBD1. Trimming at V came to 4 bases and at J to 7 bases, leaving 5 bases not matched to a gene. The CDR3 runs to 14 residues. Germline V lookup: CDR1 SGHAT, CDR2 FQNNGV. The CDR3 DNA reads TGTGCCAGCAGCTCCGGGACAGGGCGGAATGAGCAGTTCTTC. Its translation: CASSSGTGRNEQFF.

Many counts were recorded for this clonotype. The V and J genes are TRBV11-1 and TRBJ2-1; D remains unclear. V lost 1 base to trimming and J lost 2 bases, with 15 bases between them. Per the germline V gene, CDR1 is SGHAT and CDR2 is FQDESV (reference sequence). This CDR3 spans 17 amino acids. CDR3 residues: CASSLEVVPRPYNEQFF. The DNA for the CDR3 is TGTGCCAGCAGCTTAGAGGTAGTCCCCCGTCCCTACAATGAGCAGTTCTTC.

This clonotype has ten or more counts. The chain combines TRBV7-9 with TRBJ1-2; D is unresolved. V was cut by 4 bases and J by 2 bases, with 8 bases left in between. The CDR3 length is 13 residues. Germline CDR1 and CDR2: SEHNR and FQNEAQ (reference sequence). This CDR3 reads CASSWGSNYGYTF. DNA of the CDR3: TGTGCCAGCAGCTGGGGTTCCAACTATGGCTACACCTTC.

The sample holds a few counts of this clonotype. As DNA, the CDR3 is TGTGCCAGCTCACCACCAGGCGGGCCCCGGAACACTGAAGCTTTCTTT. Translation: CASSPPGGPRNTEAFF. The chain couples TRBV18 to TRBJ1-1; no firm D call. CDR3 length equals 16 residues. V was trimmed by 0 bases and J by 1 base, leaving 12 bases between them. CDR1 and CDR2 (germline): KGHSH, LQKENI.

This clonotype was seen many times. J is TRBJ2-5 and V is TRBV12-3 or TRBV12-4; TRBD1 matches at 7 bases. The V and J ends lost 3 bases and 1 base, in that order; junction bases with no gene match: 2. CDR3 length equals 14 residues. The CDR3: CASSLGQFQETQYF. CDR3 coding DNA: TGTGCCAGCAGTTTGGGACAGTTCCAAGAGACCCAGTACTTC.

This clonotype was seen ten or more times. This chain links TRBV5-1 with TRBJ2-1; the D call may be TRBD1 or TRBD2 (6 bases each). V shed 4 bases and J shed 8 bases, with 16 bases lying between them. From germline, CDR1 is SGHRS and CDR2 YFSETQ. This CDR3 has 14 residues. Here the CDR3 reads CASSTSTGADEQFF. In DNA form, the CDR3 reads TGCGCCAGCAGCACAAGCACGGGGGCCGATGAGCAGTTCTTC.

The J gene is TRBJ1-1, the V gene TRBV20-1; D not certain. V was clipped by 2 bases and J by 11 bases, with 21 bases between them. The CDR3 consists of 14 residues. CDR1 DFQATT and CDR2 SNEGSKA come from the germline V gene (reference sequence). The CDR3: CSARLMGTTFGAFF. The CDR3 coding sequence is TGCAGTGCTAGATTGATGGGTACGACTTTTGGGGCTTTCTTT.

This clonotype came up many times. The V call is TRBV5-5, the J call TRBJ2-1; TRBD2 matches 13 bases. The V gene end was trimmed by 4 bases and the J gene end by 1 base; junction bases not matched to a gene: 2. CDR1 is SGHKS and CDR2 is YYEKEE in the germline V gene (reference sequence). This CDR3 region has 16 residues. The CDR3: CASSVGLAGSYNEQFF. CDR3 DNA sequence: TGTGCCAGCAGCGTGGGACTAGCGGGGTCCTACAATGAGCAGTTCTTC. The whole variable domain, filled in from reference TRBV5-5 and TRBJ2-1, reads DAGVTQSPTHLIKTRGQQVTLRCSPISGHKSVSWYQQVLGQGPQFIFQYYEKEERGRGNFPDRFSARQFPNYSSELNVNALLLGDSALYLCASSVGLAGSYNEQFFGPGTRLTVL.

The genes are TRBV7-9 and TRBJ1-1; TRBD1 matches at 8 bases. J lost 1 base, V lost 2 bases, and 6 bases had no gene match. Germline lookup yields CDR1 SEHNR and CDR2 FQNEAQ (reference sequence). The CDR3 is 16 amino acids. CDR3 loop: CASSLPVQGANTEAFF. As DNA, the CDR3 is TGTGCCAGCAGCTTACCCGTCCAGGGGGCGAACACTGAAGCTTTCTTT. The whole variable domain, filled in from reference TRBV7-9 and TRBJ1-1, reads DTGVSQNPRHKITKRGQNVTFRCDPISEHNRLYWYRQTLGQGPEFLTYFQNEAQLEKSRLLSDRFSAERPKGSFSTLEIQRTEQGDSAMYLCASSLPVQGANTEAFFGQGTRLTVV.

This clonotype has ten or more counts. CDR3 coding DNA: TGCAGTGCTAGAGAAGAAGGGTATAATTCACCCCTCCACTTT. It yields the protein CSAREEGYNSPLHF. The chain has TRBV20-1 and TRBJ1-6; D ambiguous. This CDR3 region has 14 residues. The V end lost 0 bases, the J end lost 4 bases, and 7 bases lay between the germline ends. The germline V gene has CDR1 DFQATT and CDR2 SNEGSKA (reference sequence).

This clonotype was recorded at least ten times. The V call is TRBV9, the J call TRBJ2-1, with 8 bases identical to TRBD2. Germline CDR1 SGDLS, CDR2 YYNGEE. The J segment lost 7 bases and the V segment lost 0 bases, leaving 3 bases of the junction unmatched. This CDR3 is built from 14 residues. The CDR3 is CASSVDGGVNEQFF. Here the CDR3 DNA reads TGTGCCAGCAGCGTAGACGGGGGGGTTAATGAGCAGTTCTTC.

This clonotype showed up many times. The chain joins TRBV20-1 to TRBJ2-5, with unresolved D. The CDR3 is made up of 11 amino acids. Germline V lookup: CDR1 DFQATT, CDR2 SNEGSKA (reference sequence). Trimming stripped 0 bases from V and 13 bases from J, with 12 bases between. CDR3 amino acids: CSARDNLVRYF. For the CDR3, the DNA is TGCAGTGCTAGAGATAACCTTGTCCGGTACTTC.

This clonotype was detected ten times or more. The V gene is TRBV20-1, the J gene TRBJ2-5, with 7 positions matching TRBD1. V lost 4 bases, J lost 5 bases, and 13 bases stayed unmatched. The CDR3 consists of 15 residues. CDR1 and CDR2 from the germline V gene are DFQATT and SNEGSKA (reference sequence). CDR3 sequence (DNA): TGCAGTGCTATGTTACAGGGGATTAGAAGGGAGACCCAGTACTTC. Its translation: CSAMLQGIRRETQYF.

This clonotype was counted at least ten times. The J gene is TRBJ1-3, the V gene TRBV21-1; TRBD1 is taken as the D call from the table, unchecked against the DNA. TRBV21-1 is a recognized pseudogene. This CDR3 spans 16 amino acids. CDR3 nucleotide sequence: TGTGCCAGCAGCAAATTGGGACAGTACTCTGGAAACACCATATATTTT. Residues: CASSKLGQYSGNTIYF.